One and the same sample provided the 8 T cell receptor beta chains below, sequenced in a study of blood T cell repertoires in COVID-19. Using immunoSEQ multiplex PCR, the repertoire was profiled, and TCRdb retains in-frame clones only, with some absent. The sample has 250,000 to 300,000 clones, roughly 85% seen once. Sequencing input: PBMCs or T cells enriched from blood (not recorded which). The receptors here all came from a man aged 40-49 years who had been exposed to COVID-19.

The chain couples TRBV7-3 to TRBJ2-1; D is uncertain. Germline V gene sequence: CDR1 SGHTA, CDR2 FQGTGA. The V and J ends lost 5 bases and 6 bases respectively, with 11 bases between them. There are 13 residues in the CDR3. CDR3 coding DNA: TGTGCCAGCAGCCCCCCGAGCCGCAATGAGCAGTTCTTC. The encoded protein is CASSPPSRNEQFF.

The V gene is TRBV5-1, the J gene TRBJ2-4; 9 bases align to TRBD2. The CDR3 contains 16 residues. With V trimmed by 0 bases and J by 8 bases, 9 bases remained unmatched. In germline, CDR1 is SGHRS, CDR2 YFSETQ. CDR3 sequence: CASSLDGGAGGDIQYF. The CDR3 nucleotides are TGCGCCAGCAGCTTGGATGGGGGTGCGGGAGGGGACATTCAGTACTTC. Filled out from reference TRBV5-1 and TRBJ2-4, the complete variable domain reads KAGVTQTPRYLIKTRGQQVTLSCSPISGHRSVSWYQQTPGQGLQFLFEYFSETQRNKGNFPGRFSGRQFSNSRSEMNVSTLELGDSALYLCASSLDGGAGGDIQYFGAGTRLSVL.

The rearrangement links TRBV4-2 to TRBJ2-1; the D is unclear. The CDR3 is 16 residues long. Germline V lookup: CDR1 LGHNA, CDR2 YNFKEQ. Deletions cut 0 bases from V and 5 bases from J, with 14 bases between. The CDR3 DNA follows: TGTGCCAGCAGCCAAGACTGGCTAGGAACAAACAATGAGCAGTTCTTC. Encoded protein: CASSQDWLGTNNEQFF.

J is TRBJ1-2 and V is TRBV5-6; tentative D call: TRBD1 (5 bases). This CDR3 region has 15 residues. Germline lookup yields CDR1 SGHDT and CDR2 YYEEEE. With 4 bases removed from V and 5 bases from J, the gap between germline ends came to 18 bases. CDR3 residues: CASSQVGRVIYGYTF. CDR3 coding DNA: TGTGCCAGCAGCCAGGTGGGCAGGGTCATTTATGGCTACACCTTC. The full variable domain, rest sourced from reference TRBV5-6 and TRBJ1-2, is DAGVTQSPTHLIKTRGQQVTLRCSPKSGHDTVSWYQQALGQGPQFIFQYYEEEERQRGNFPDRFSGHQFPNYSSELNVNALLLGDSALYLCASSQVGRVIYGYTFGSGTRLTVV.

The chain employs TRBV11-3 and TRBJ2-7; 10 positions agree with TRBD1. With V trimmed by 8 bases and J by 6 bases, 13 bases remained unmatched. From germline, CDR1 is SGHNT and CDR2 YENEEA. CDR3 length: 15 amino acids. The CDR3 DNA follows: TGTGCCAGCCCAAATCCCGGGACAGGGGTGGTCGAGCAGTACTTC. As protein: CASPNPGTGVVEQYF.

V is TRBV9 and J is TRBJ2-7; possible D gene TRBD2, 6 bases. The length of the CDR3 is 15 residues. V lost 0 bases, J lost 3 bases, and 13 bases lay in between. CDR1 is SGDLS, CDR2 YYNGEE, per germline. The CDR3 DNA is TGTGCCAGCAGCGTAGCTAGCGATCCCCTCTACGAGCAGTACTTC. Protein product: CASSVASDPLYEQYF.

The chain links TRBV5-1 to TRBJ2-1, with 7 bases matching TRBD2. The germline V gene encodes CDR1 SGHRS and CDR2 YFSETQ. The J segment lost 0 bases and the V segment lost 4 bases, leaving 13 bases of the junction unmatched. The CDR3 runs 18 residues. This CDR3 is CASSLRSGTTFSYNEQFF. DNA for the CDR3: TGCGCCAGCAGCCTACGATCCGGGACTACTTTCTCCTACAATGAGCAGTTCTTC.

A single count supports this clone. The V gene is TRBV24-1, the J gene TRBJ2-7, with 7 positions matching TRBD2. J gave up 0 bases and V 5 bases, and 15 bases lay outside the gene matches. CDR3 length equals 18 residues. Germline V CDR1 and CDR2: KGHDR, SFDVKD. CDR3 protein: CATSGRYCGRAGSYEQYF. Written as DNA, the CDR3 is TGTGCCACCAGTGGACGCTATTGTGGGAGGGCCGGCTCCTACGAGCAGTACTTC.